These 2 T cell receptor beta chains were all obtained from the same sample, sequenced in a study of cytomegalovirus exposure and HLA in healthy donors. The PCR had 60 Vbeta and 13 Jbeta primers. Repertoires were generated with immunoSEQ multiplex PCR, while TCRdb's copy carries only in-frame clones and drops some. The top ten hold about 4.9% of the sample, which has under 200,000 clones, around 80% seen once. The source material was PBMCs. These receptors were taken from a male donor in good health and CMV-seronegative.

The chain employs TRBV5-8 and TRBJ2-1; D is ambiguous. Germline values: CDR1 SGHTS, CDR2 YDEGEE. V was shortened by 1 base and J by 9 bases, with 11 bases between the two germline ends. This CDR3 region has 13 residues. CDR3 in amino acids: CASSLLPVTEQFF. For the CDR3, the DNA is TGTGCCAGCAGCTTGTTACCAGTCACTGAGCAGTTCTTC. The variable domain in full, with the rest retrieved from reference TRBV5-8 and TRBJ2-1, is EAGVTQSPTHLIKTRGQQATLRCSPISGHTSVYWYQQALGLGLQFLLWYDEGEERNRGNFPPRFSGRQFPNYSSELNVNALELEDSALYLCASSLLPVTEQFFGPGTRLTVL.

This rearrangement joins TRBV6-5 to TRBJ2-1, with D possibly being TRBD1 (6 bases). Germline assignment: CDR1 MNHEY and CDR2 SVGAGI. CDR3 length: 16 residues. The V gene lost 3 bases and the J gene lost 9 bases, with 21 bases spanning the gap. CDR3 sequence (DNA): TGTGCCAGCAGTTATCCCGAGGGGGTGGAAAAAGGTGAGCAGTTCTTC. Amino acids: CASSYPEGVEKGEQFF.